The 31 T cell receptor beta chains listed next were all sequenced from one sample in a study of regulatory T cells in long-lasting Graves disease. Sequencing libraries for TCR beta were prepared with iRepertoire HTBI primers and Arm-PCR of CDR3 regions. Via MiXCR, TCRdb re-called the multiplex PCR reads, giving one row per CDR3 protein. The sample contains over 650,000 distinct CDR3 sequences, 25% to 35% of which appear only once. Time point meaning: persistent/refractory GD, antithyroid drugs over 5 years with positive TRAb. TCR sequences were obtained from RNA taken from PBMCs. The source material was peripheral blood mononuclear cells (PBMCs), sampled when the disease was refractory, from a patient treated with antithyroid drugs. These receptors were collected from a female donor with Graves disease.

The chain recombines TRBV18 with TRBJ2-1; 8 bases agree with TRBD2. The CDR3 consists of 17 residues. CDR1 is KGHSH, CDR2 LQKENI, per germline. Germline trimming cut 3 bases from V and 8 bases from J; bases unmatched to any gene: 15. This CDR3 reads CASSPTFSGGPGDEQFF. DNA for the CDR3: TGTGCCAGCTCACCGACCTTCTCGGGAGGGCCAGGTGATGAGCAGTTCTTC.

The chain is built from TRBV25-1 and TRBJ1-1, with D hard to call. CDR1 and CDR2 (germline): MGHDK, SYGVNS. The CDR3 contains 14 residues. V was clipped by 3 bases and J by 0 bases, with 8 bases between them. The CDR3 protein is CASSDAPLNTEAFF. The DNA for the CDR3 is TGTGCCAGCAGTGACGCTCCTTTGAACACTGAAGCTTTCTTT. Combining the CDR3 with reference TRBV25-1 and TRBJ1-1 gives the whole variable domain EADIYQTPRYLVIGTGKKITLECSQTMGHDKMYWYQQDPGMELHLIHYSYGVNSTEKGDLSSESTVSRIRTEHFPLTLESARPSHTSQYLCASSDAPLNTEAFFGQGTRLTVV.

This clonotype was found a few times. This chain connects TRBV7-9 to TRBJ1-2; TRBD1 aligns across 10 bases. The CDR3 runs to 14 residues. In germline, CDR1 is SEHNR, CDR2 FQNEAQ (reference sequence). The V and J ends lost 2 bases and 6 bases, in that order; junction bases with no gene match: 3. CDR3 sequence: CASSLLGTGDGYTF. The CDR3 bases are TGTGCCAGCAGCTTACTTGGGACAGGGGATGGCTACACCTTC.

This clonotype was counted a few times. The chain joins TRBV11-2 to TRBJ1-3; the D gene is possibly TRBD1 (6 bases). Germline CDR1 SGHAT, CDR2 FQNNGV. The V end was cut by 4 bases, the J end by 2 bases, with 12 bases between. The CDR3 loop spans 15 amino acids. The CDR3: CASSSPRDTGNTIYF. The CDR3 DNA follows: TGTGCCAGCAGCTCTCCTCGGGACACTGGAAACACCATATATTTT.

This clonotype was counted ten times or more. This sequence joins TRBV7-9 and TRBJ1-1; 8 bases match TRBD1. Trimming removed 1 base from V and 1 base from J; junction bases left unmatched: 5. Per the germline V gene, CDR1 is SEHNR and CDR2 is FQNEAQ (reference sequence). The CDR3 extends over 16 amino acids. Here the CDR3 DNA reads TGTGCCAGCAGCTTAGGAGGGACAGGACCGAACACTGAAGCTTTCTTT. Translated, it gives CASSLGGTGPNTEAFF. The complete variable domain, with remaining parts taken from reference TRBV7-9 and TRBJ1-1, reads DTGVSQNPRHKITKRGQNVTFRCDPISEHNRLYWYRQTLGQGPEFLTYFQNEAQLEKSRLLSDRFSAERPKGSFSTLEIQRTEQGDSAMYLCASSLGGTGPNTEAFFGQGTRLTVV.

CDR3 residues: CASSPTSGRGYEQYF. CDR3 bases: TGTGCCAGCAGCCCAACTAGCGGGAGGGGATACGAGCAGTACTTC. The V gene is TRBV6-2 or TRBV6-3, the J gene TRBJ2-7; TRBD2 matches at 13 bases. Germline V gene lookup returns CDR1 MNHEY and CDR2 SVGEGT. CDR3 length: 15 residues. V trimming: 6 bases; J trimming: 4 bases; junction bases outside the gene matches: 6.

This clonotype occurred many times. The V gene is TRBV20-1, the J gene TRBJ1-6; tentatively, D is TRBD1 (5 bases). This CDR3 contains 13 residues. The V and J ends lost 3 bases and 5 bases respectively, with 8 bases between them. Germline lookup yields CDR1 DFQATT and CDR2 SNEGSKA (reference sequence). CDR3 residues: CSARRGDNSPLHF. In DNA, the CDR3 is TGCAGTGCTAGGAGGGGAGATAATTCACCCCTCCACTTT.

This clonotype has just a few counts. This chain uses TRBV6-1 with TRBJ1-5; perhaps TRBD1 as D (6 bases). Germline-derived CDR1 and CDR2 are MNHNS and SASEGT. CDR3 length: 16 residues. V gave up 3 bases and J gave up 11 bases, with 23 bases separating them. In DNA form, the CDR3 reads TGTGCCAGCAGTGATCTCGCGACGGGGGCAAAGACAGCCCAGCATTTT. Translating it yields CASSDLATGAKTAQHF.

This clonotype was observed once. The chain recombines TRBV19 with TRBJ1-5; no clear D gene. The germline V and J ends were trimmed by 1 base and 7 bases, with 11 bases remaining between them. Germline CDR1 and CDR2: LNHDA and SQIVND (reference sequence). The CDR3 contains 14 residues. The CDR3 bases are TGTGCCAGTAGTATAGTGCCGGACGGCCAGCCCCAGCATTTT. It specifies CASSIVPDGQPQHF.

The chain uses TRBV6-2 or TRBV6-3 and TRBJ1-1, with 7 bases aligning to TRBD1. This CDR3 is 15 amino acids long. Germline assignment: CDR1 MNHEY and CDR2 SVGEGT. The ends lost 10 bases at V and 0 bases at J; junction bases unmatched: 11. CDR3 DNA: TGTGCCACTTTCCTACAGGGGAATATGAACACTGAAGCTTTCTTT. Amino acid sequence: CATFLQGNMNTEAFF.

This clonotype was detected many times. This chain links TRBV28 with TRBJ1-3; D not resolved. Germline lookup yields CDR1 MDHEN and CDR2 SYDVKM. V was trimmed by 5 bases and J by 1 base, leaving 12 bases between them. The CDR3 length is 15 residues. The DNA of the CDR3 is TGTGCCAGCAGTCCCCCTCGGGTTTCTGGAAACACCATATATTTT. Its protein product is CASSPPRVSGNTIYF.

V and J are TRBV27 and TRBJ1-1; TRBD1 aligns across 9 bases. The CDR3 has 16 amino acids. Trimming took 2 bases from V and 1 from J; bases not matched to a gene: 5. CDR1 is MNHEY and CDR2 is SMNVEV in the germline V gene (reference sequence). The CDR3 loop is CASSLIQGAGNTEAFF. The DNA for the CDR3 is TGTGCCAGCAGTTTAATACAGGGGGCGGGGAACACTGAAGCTTTCTTT.

The genes are TRBV12-3 or TRBV12-4 and TRBJ1-1; D is perhaps TRBD1 (5 bases). The CDR3 totals 13 residues. V was pared by 7 bases and J by 1 base, with 10 bases between. CDR3 DNA: TGTGCCAGCACCCGTGACAGGAACACTGAAGCTTTCTTT. Its protein product is CASTRDRNTEAFF.

This clonotype was seen a few times. The CDR3 spells CSARGTLARLGGGNKLFF. The CDR3 DNA sequence: TGCAGTGCTAGAGGTACCCTGGCCCGACTCGGCGGTGGGAACAAACTGTTTTTT. This sequence joins TRBV20-1 and TRBJ1-4, with unresolved D. Trimming left V 1 base short and J 11 bases short, with 29 bases between. The CDR3 totals 18 residues. Per germline, CDR1 DFQATT and CDR2 SNEGSKA (reference sequence).

Remarks on this clonotype: This may arise from a read error, as a much more abundant clone is one base away. The rearrangement joins TRBV27 to TRBJ1-2, with D perhaps matching TRBD1 (5 bases). The CDR3 spans 13 residues. V lost 8 bases, J lost 4 bases, and 14 bases lay in between. Germline CDR1 is MNHEY and CDR2 is SMNVEV (reference sequence). CDR3 region: CASDPGGGYGYTF. DNA for the CDR3: TGTGCCAGCGACCCGGGGGGAGGCTATGGCTACACCTTC.

This clonotype was found a few times. V usage is TRBV28 and J usage is TRBJ1-5; possible D gene TRBD1, 5 bases. This CDR3 is built from 13 residues. Germline V CDR1 and CDR2: MDHEN, SYDVKM. V was cut by 7 bases and J by 6 bases, with 13 bases left in between. Here the CDR3 reads CASNTGTFQPQHF. The CDR3 coding sequence is TGTGCCAGCAACACCGGGACTTTTCAGCCCCAGCATTTT.

As regards this clonotype: The junction does not match germline at one end; this may be a read error. The chain links TRBV29-1 to TRBJ1-1; the D gene is possibly TRBD1 (5 bases). The germline gives CDR1 SQVTM, CDR2 ANQGSEA. This CDR3 comprises 13 residues. The CDR3 loop is CSVRWAADTEAFF. In nucleotides, the CDR3 is TGCAGCGTTAGGTGGGCGGCGGACACTGAAGCCTTCTTT.

The chain employs TRBV19 and TRBJ1-3, with D hard to call. Deletions cut 3 bases from V and 0 bases from J, with 6 bases between. This CDR3 contains 14 residues. CDR1 is LNHDA, CDR2 SQIVND, per germline (reference sequence). CDR3 nucleotides: TGTGCCAGTAGTATCGACCACTCTGGAAACACCATATATTTT. This encodes CASSIDHSGNTIYF.

This clonotype was picked up many times. The chain couples TRBV10-3 to TRBJ1-2; TRBD1 matches 9 bases. Germline loops: CDR1 ENHRY, CDR2 SYGVKD. Trimming cost V 5 bases and J 4 bases; bases outside gene matches: 2. The CDR3 consists of 13 residues. The CDR3 DNA is TGTGCCATCAGTTCGGACAGGGGCTATGGCTACACCTTC. Amino acid sequence: CAISSDRGYGYTF.

This clonotype was seen repeatedly, ten times or more. The gene calls are TRBV11-2 and TRBJ2-7; no clear D. CDR3 length: 16 amino acids. Germline V lookup: CDR1 SGHAT, CDR2 FQNNGV. V dropped 3 bases and J dropped 0 bases, with 15 bases sitting between them. The CDR3 is CASSFMDGISSYEQYF. In nucleotides, the CDR3 is TGTGCCAGCAGCTTTATGGACGGAATTAGCTCCTACGAGCAGTACTTC.

V and J are TRBV12-5 and TRBJ2-1; tentative D call: TRBD2 (5 bases). This CDR3 has 17 amino acids. Germline CDR1 is LGHNT and CDR2 is FRNRAP. Trimming removed 6 bases from V and 0 bases from J, with 18 bases in between. This CDR3 is CASGSYHLEGSYNEQFF. CDR3 bases: TGTGCTAGTGGGTCATATCATCTAGAGGGCTCCTACAATGAGCAGTTCTTC.

The chain recombines TRBV6-1 with TRBJ2-7; a weak D match, TRBD2 (6 bases). Trimming shortened V by 8 bases and J by 3 bases, and 23 bases separated the two germline ends. The CDR3 has 16 residues. Germline values: CDR1 MNHNS, CDR2 SASEGT. The CDR3 coding sequence is TGTGCCAGCCGATGGAACGCGGGGCGCGCTATCTACGAGCAGTACTTC. Amino acids: CASRWNAGRAIYEQYF.

The J gene is TRBJ1-2, the V gene TRBV10-3, with D hard to call. This CDR3 has 13 residues. V was shortened by 0 bases and J by 9 bases, with 11 bases between the two germline ends. The V gene's germline CDR1 is ENHRY and CDR2 SYGVKD. CDR3 sequence reads: CAISESAPGSYTF. CDR3 DNA: TGTGCCATCAGTGAGTCCGCCCCGGGGAGCTACACCTTC.

This clonotype was detected a few times. The chain recombines TRBV2 with TRBJ2-7; maybe TRBD2 (5 bases). Germline loops: CDR1 SNHLY, CDR2 FYNNEI. The CDR3 spans 11 residues. V was trimmed by 8 bases and J by 7 bases, leaving 12 bases between them. CDR3 sequence reads: CASGSSREQYF. The CDR3 DNA follows: TGTGCCAGCGGGAGTAGCCGAGAGCAGTACTTC.

In its sample, this clonotype was seen a few times. The CDR3 coding sequence is TGTGCCAGCAGGAAACAGAGATTCATATATTTT. This translates into CASRKQRFIYF. The chain couples TRBV6-1 to TRBJ1-3; D is uncertain. Per the germline V gene, CDR1 is MNHNS and CDR2 is SASEGT. The CDR3 runs to 11 residues. The germline V and J ends were trimmed by 6 bases and 12 bases, with 12 bases remaining between them.

This clonotype was found many times. The chain uses TRBV6-5 and TRBJ2-7, with D tentatively TRBD1 (6 bases). Looked up from germline, CDR1 is MNHEY and CDR2 is SVGAGI. With 4 bases removed from V and 2 bases from J, the gap between germline ends came to 15 bases. The CDR3 extends over 15 amino acids. The CDR3 reads CASSCYREPPYEQYF. CDR3 bases: TGTGCCAGCAGTTGCTACAGGGAGCCCCCCTACGAGCAGTACTTC.

The rearrangement links TRBV28 to TRBJ1-5, with D possibly matching TRBD1 (5 bases). Germline CDR1 and CDR2: MDHEN and SYDVKM. V lost 2 bases and J 4 bases, leaving 24 bases between the germline ends. CDR3 size: 19 residues. The CDR3 sequence is CASSLRPPGGGVGNQPQHF. CDR3 coding DNA: TGTGCCAGCAGTTTAAGGCCCCCGGGGGGAGGAGTCGGGAATCAGCCCCAGCATTTT.

The rearrangement uses TRBV7-2 and TRBJ1-5; the D is unclear. Germline assignment: CDR1 SGHTA and CDR2 FQGNSA. The CDR3 extends over 15 amino acids. With 2 bases removed from V and 0 bases from J, the gap between germline ends came to 8 bases. The DNA of the CDR3 is TGTGCCAGCAGCTTATCAGTGAATAGCAATCAGCCCCAGCATTTT. This sequence encodes CASSLSVNSNQPQHF.

To note about this clonotype: One junction end does not reproduce the germline sequence, and a read error may be involved. The chain carries TRBV11-2 and TRBJ1-1; TRBD1 agrees at 7 bases. The CDR3 runs to 17 residues. CDR1 is SGHAT and CDR2 is FQNNGV in the germline V gene. This chain's CDR3 is CVSFVLPAGQDNTEAFF. The CDR3 DNA follows: TGTGTCAGCTTCGTCCTTCCCGCAGGACAGGATAACACTGAAGCTTTCTTT.

This clonotype turned up a few times. This rearrangement joins TRBV6-1 to TRBJ2-7; D is unclear. CDR1 and CDR2 from the germline V gene are MNHNS and SASEGT. The CDR3 contains 14 residues. Between the trimmed V and J ends, which lost 10 bases and 2 bases, there was a span of 18 bases. The CDR3 here is CAITQRPFTYEQYF. CDR3 DNA: TGTGCCATCACACAGAGGCCATTCACCTACGAGCAGTACTTC.

The chain couples TRBV6-1 to TRBJ2-5; D remains unclear. The CDR3 has 11 residues. Trimming removed 7 bases at V and 4 bases at J, with 7 bases between. The germline gives CDR1 MNHNS, CDR2 SASEGT. The CDR3 DNA reads TGTGCCAGCACAGCCGGAGAGACCCAGTACTTC. Encoded protein: CASTAGETQYF.